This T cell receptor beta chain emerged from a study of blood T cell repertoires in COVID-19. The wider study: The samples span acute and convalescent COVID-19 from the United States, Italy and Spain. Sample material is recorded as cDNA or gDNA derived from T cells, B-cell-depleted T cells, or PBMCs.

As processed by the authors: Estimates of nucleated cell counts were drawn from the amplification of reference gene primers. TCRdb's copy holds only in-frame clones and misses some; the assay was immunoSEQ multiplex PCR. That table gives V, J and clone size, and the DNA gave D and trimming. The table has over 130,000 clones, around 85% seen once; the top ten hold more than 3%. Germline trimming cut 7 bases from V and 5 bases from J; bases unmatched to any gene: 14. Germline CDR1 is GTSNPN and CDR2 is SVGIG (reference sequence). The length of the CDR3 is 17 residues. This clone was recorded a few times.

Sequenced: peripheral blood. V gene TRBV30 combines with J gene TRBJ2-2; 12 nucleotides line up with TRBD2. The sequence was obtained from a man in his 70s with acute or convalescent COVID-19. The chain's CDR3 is CASQGLAGNDWTGELFF. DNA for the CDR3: TGTGCCTCCCAAGGACTAGCGGGAAATGATTGGACCGGGGAGCTGTTTTTT.